This TCR beta chain was identified during a study of breast tumors, draining lymph nodes, adjacent tissues. MiXCR was run by TCRdb on the multiplex PCR reads, yielding one entry per CDR3 protein. The data hold around 250,000 distinct CDR3 sequences, with under 40% observed a single time. The lymph nodes were axillary draining lymph nodes from breast cancer patients. This clonotype was seen at least ten times. Antigen specificity is unknown. Study conclusions and caveats: Compared with basal-like, luminal-like tumors shared significantly more repertoire with nontumor tissue.

CDR3 size: 15 residues. CDR1 and CDR2 (germline): SGDLS, YYNGEE. Trimming took 0 bases from V and 4 from J, leaving 13 bases between them. The clonotype comes from a female donor with breast cancer. Some clones in this sample may be carry-over from other donors' samples. Sequencing was carried out using axillary lymph node tissue. This chain joins TRBV9 and TRBJ2-5; D is perhaps TRBD2 (7 bases). CDR3 amino acids: CASSVGRGGGETQYF. For the CDR3, the DNA is TGTGCCAGCAGCGTAGGTAGGGGGGGCGGAGAGACCCAGTACTTC.